The rows below give T cell receptor beta chains drawn from one sample of a study of Ad26.COV2.S vaccination and SARS-CoV-2 variants. The assay was immunoSEQ multiplex PCR, and TCRdb's table has in-frame clones only and misses some. In the table there are approximately 480,000 clones, around 88% of which are singletons. Sample: peripheral blood, taken in a trial of Ad26.COV2.S vaccine versus placebo. The source is a person between 18 and 59 years old who received the Ad26.COV2.S COVID-19 vaccine or a placebo. CDR3s include the opening cysteine and the closing phenylalanine or tryptophan. Fields, in order: D gene, clone size, J gene, V gene, CDR3 DNA, CDR3 protein. A D gene is named only where the DNA matches it firmly. Clone sizes are given selectively: once, few, many, or a class where the clone is expanded.

. . TRBJ2-1 TRBV7-9 TGTGCCAGCAGCTTAGGAGACCGTAATGAGCAGTTCTTC CASSLGDRNEQFF
. once TRBJ1-3 TRBV6-5 TGTGCCAGCAGTTACGGAAACACCATATATTTT CASSYGNTIYF
. once TRBJ2-3 TRBV19 TGTGCCAGTAGTATAGCGGGAGTGGGAGATACGCAGTATTTT CASSIAGVGDTQYF
. . TRBJ2-5 TRBV28 TGTGCCAGCAGGGACGGAACATTTTCGTACCAAGAGACCCAGTACTTC CASRDGTFSYQETQYF
TRBD1 . TRBJ2-5 TRBV5-1 TGCGCCAGCAGCGACACCGGGACAGGGGGTTGGGAGACCCAGTACTTC CASSDTGTGGWETQYF
. . TRBJ1-2 TRBV9 TGTGCCAGCAGCGTAGGATCCAACTATGGCTACACCTTC CASSVGSNYGYTF
. . TRBJ2-2 TRBV4-1 TGCGCCAGCAGCCAAGATTCGGTGGATTGGAGAGAGCCCCCCGGGGAGCTGTTTTTT CASSQDSVDWREPPGELFF
. . TRBJ2-7 TRBV25-1 TGTGTAGGACGCCCCTACTACGAGCAGTACTTC CVGRPYYEQYF
. . TRBJ1-4 TRBV5-1 TGCGCCAGCAGCCTGGGCACAGGGAGGACTAATGAAAAACTGTTTTTT CASSLGTGRTNEKLFF
. . TRBJ2-2 TRBV28 TGTGCCAGCACCCTATCGCTAGTCACGGGGGAGCTGTTTTTT CASTLSLVTGELFF
. once TRBJ2-1 TRBV24-1 TGTGCCACCAGTGACCCCGGTTTGAGCTCCTACAATGAGCAGTTCTTC CATSDPGLSSYNEQFF
TRBD1 . TRBJ1-4 TRBV18 TGTGCCAGCTCACCCGGGACAGGGGACGAAAAACTGTTTTTT CASSPGTGDEKLFF
TRBD1 . TRBJ1-2 TRBV4-2 TGTGCCAGCAGCCTAGCGGACAGGGTGAGCTATGGCTACACCTTC CASSLADRVSYGYTF
TRBD2 . TRBJ2-3 TRBV6-5 TGTGCCAGCAGCCCACTAGCGGGAGTGCGGAATACGCAGTATTTT CASSPLAGVRNTQYF
. . TRBJ1-4 TRBV5-1 TGCGCCAGCAGCCCAAGGACGGGTACAACTAATGAAAAACTGTTTTTT CASSPRTGTTNEKLFF
. . TRBJ1-1 TRBV12-3/TRBV12-4 TGTGCCAGCAGTCATAACACTGAAGCTTTCTTT CASSHNTEAFF
. . TRBJ2-6 TRBV25-1 TGTGCCAGCAGTGAATATGGAGGCTCTGGGGCCAACGTCCTGACTTTC CASSEYGGSGANVLTF
TRBD2 once TRBJ2-2 TRBV13 TGTGCCAGCTCCAGGGAAGCGGGAGGGACCGGGGAGCTGTTTTTT CASSREAGGTGELFF
. . TRBJ1-4 TRBV19 TGTGCCAGTAGTATCTTGGTGGCTTCGGCTAATGAAAAACTGTTTTTT CASSILVASANEKLFF
. . TRBJ2-1 TRBV5-4 TGTGCCAGCAGCGCCCCGGTAGGGGTGAGGACCTACAATGAGCAGTTCTTC CASSAPVGVRTYNEQFF
. . TRBJ1-5 TRBV28 TGTGCCAGCAGTTTCCACCTTAGCAATCAGCCCCAGCATTTT CASSFHLSNQPQHF
TRBD1 . TRBJ1-6 TRBV5-1 TGCGCCAGCAGCTCGACAGGGGAGGCTTCACCCCTCCACTTT CASSSTGEASPLHF
. . TRBJ1-1 TRBV11-3 TGTGCCAGCAGCTTAGGGGGGGATTCCAGGACTGAAGCTTTCTTT CASSLGGDSRTEAFF
TRBD2 . TRBJ2-5 TRBV4-2 TGTGCCAGCAGCCGCTTGCGGGGGGGGCGAGAAGAGACCCAGTACTTC CASSRLRGGREETQYF
. . TRBJ2-1 TRBV2 TGTGCCAGCAGGTGGGCGAGAATGGGGAACAATGAGCAGTTCTTC CASRWARMGNNEQFF
. . TRBJ2-6 TRBV5-1 TGCGCCAGCAGCTTTTTTTCGGCTAGCAGTTCCTCTGGGGCCAACGTCCTGACTTTC CASSFFSASSSSGANVLTF
TRBD1 once TRBJ1-1 TRBV19 TGTGCCAGTAGTTGGGGGACAGCGAACACTGAAGCTTTCTTT CASSWGTANTEAFF
TRBD2 . TRBJ2-2 TRBV18 TGTGCCAGCTCACCTCTTACCCCGACTAGCGGGAGGTCCACCGGGGAGCTGTTTTTT CASSPLTPTSGRSTGELFF
. once TRBJ2-7 TRBV9 TGTGCCAGCAGCGTAGATTCTGGAGAGGGGATCTCCTACGAGCAGTACTTC CASSVDSGEGISYEQYF
TRBD1 . TRBJ2-2 TRBV9 TGTGCCAGCAGCGACGGGACAGGGGGCTACACCGGGGAGCTGTTTTTT CASSDGTGGYTGELFF
. . TRBJ1-1 TRBV6-5 TGTGCCAGCAGCCCACCTCAGGGTAACACTGAAGCTTTCTTT CASSPPQGNTEAFF
. . TRBJ2-3 TRBV7-9 TGTGCCAGCAGCTTTTTAGCAGATACGCAGTATTTT CASSFLADTQYF
TRBD1 . TRBJ1-1 TRBV6-5 TGTGCCAGCAGAGCCATAGGGGGCGTAGAAACTGAAGCTTTCTTT CASRAIGGVETEAFF
TRBD1 . TRBJ2-3 TRBV27 TGTGCCAGCAGTTTTGCAGGGGGCTTGGATACGCAGTATTTT CASSFAGGLDTQYF
TRBD2 . TRBJ2-1 TRBV7-2 TGTGCCAGCAGCTTAGAAGCGGGAGTTGGTGAGCAGTTCTTC CASSLEAGVGEQFF